The 25 T cell receptor beta chains below were found in one sample sequenced in a study of cytomegalovirus exposure and HLA in healthy donors (dated by TCRdb to about 2017). Library construction relied on the immunoSEQ multiplex PCR assay. For the multiplex PCR, a mixture combining 60 forward primers for TCR Vbeta segments and 13 reverse primers for TCR Jbeta segments was used. In TCRdb, the immuneACCESS table is reduced to in-frame sequences with V and J assigned. These tables do not hold every clone; where another copy was compared, an unresolved V gene accounts for under half, and the others remain unexplained. The table for this sample lists roughly 120,000 clones. Roughly 1% of the sample comes from the top ten. Sequencing was carried out using PBMCs. These receptor sequences come from a young man in good health and CMV-seronegative.

The chain uses TRBV19 and TRBJ1-2, with D uncertain. The CDR3 loop spans 14 amino acids. V lost 7 bases and J 6 bases, leaving 18 bases between the germline ends. CDR1 and CDR2 (germline): LNHDA, SQIVND (reference sequence). The CDR3: CASTETKDYDGYTF. Written as DNA, the CDR3 is TGTGCCAGTACTGAGACTAAAGACTATGATGGCTACACCTTC.

The chain uses TRBV9 and TRBJ2-7; 10 bases are shared with TRBD2. Germline V gene sequence: CDR1 SGDLS, CDR2 YYNGEE. The CDR3 sequence is 16 residues long. V lost 0 bases and J lost 5; bases outside the gene matches: 8. The CDR3 DNA follows: TGTGCCAGCAGCGTAGCTCAGTCTAGCGGGAGACACGAGCAGTACTTC. Translated, it gives CASSVAQSSGRHEQYF.

The J gene is TRBJ2-3, the V gene TRBV4-2; the D gene is possibly TRBD2 (5 bases). Germline CDR1 LGHNA, CDR2 YNFKEQ. This CDR3 is 16 amino acids long. Trimming stripped 6 bases from V and 0 bases from J, with 16 bases between. The CDR3 sequence: CASRSSASSSTDTQYF. In DNA form, the CDR3 reads TGTGCCAGCAGATCAAGCGCGTCTAGCAGCACAGATACGCAGTATTTT.

The V and J genes are TRBV5-1 and TRBJ2-1; D gene uncertain. The V gene's germline CDR1 is SGHRS and CDR2 YFSETQ. The V end was cut by 4 bases, the J end by 4 bases, with 12 bases between. The CDR3 is 14 amino acids. The CDR3, as DNA: TGCGCCAGCAGCGAAGACACACTTTACAATGAGCAGTTCTTC. It specifies CASSEDTLYNEQFF.

The rearrangement uses TRBV7-9 and TRBJ2-3; TRBD2 matches at 8 bases. The CDR3 contains 14 residues. The germline CDR1 and CDR2 sequences are SEHNR and FQNEAQ (reference sequence). The V gene end was trimmed by 4 bases and the J gene end by 4 bases; junction bases not matched to a gene: 4. The CDR3, as DNA: TGTGCCAGCAGCTATAGCGGGAAGGCAGATACGCAGTATTTT. Amino acids: CASSYSGKADTQYF.

The V gene is TRBV28, the J gene TRBJ2-7; weak D call: TRBD1 (6 bases). V shed 2 bases and J shed 2 bases, with 22 bases lying between them. The CDR3 runs to 18 residues. Germline V lookup: CDR1 MDHEN, CDR2 SYDVKM. CDR3 sequence: CASSLRPQIWGHPYEQYF. The DNA of the CDR3 is TGTGCCAGCAGTTTACGCCCACAGATTTGGGGGCACCCCTACGAGCAGTACTTC.

The V gene is TRBV6-1, the J gene TRBJ2-5, with D tentatively TRBD2 (6 bases). Germline V gene lookup returns CDR1 MNHNS and CDR2 SASEGT. Between the trimmed V and J ends, which lost 6 bases and 7 bases, there was a span of 15 bases. The CDR3 is 13 residues long. CDR3 region: CASSRDFDGTQYF. The CDR3 DNA is TGTGCCAGCAGCCGGGACTTTGACGGGACCCAGTACTTC.

The CDR3 loop reads CASREGQHSNQPQHF. The CDR3 region has the DNA TGTGCCAGTAGAGAAGGACAGCATAGCAATCAGCCCCAGCATTTT. The chain links TRBV19 to TRBJ1-5, with D tentatively TRBD1 (6 bases). The CDR3 length is 15 residues. V was clipped by 6 bases and J by 0 bases, with 12 bases between them. The germline V gene has CDR1 LNHDA and CDR2 SQIVND (reference sequence).

The chain carries TRBV5-4 and TRBJ2-1; the match to TRBD2 covers 12 bases. V lost 5 bases, J lost 5 bases, and 8 bases stayed unmatched. This CDR3 region has 16 residues. The germline CDR1 and CDR2 sequences are SGHNT and YYREEE (reference sequence). CDR3 sequence reads: CASSPTSGRSHNEQFF. CDR3 nucleotides: TGTGCCAGCAGTCCTACTAGCGGGAGGTCCCACAATGAGCAGTTCTTC.

The chain couples TRBV7-6 to TRBJ2-1, with TRBD2 identical over 14 bases. Trimming took 4 bases from V and 7 from J; bases not matched to a gene: 6. The CDR3 has 16 residues. In germline, CDR1 is SGHVS, CDR2 FNYEAQ. CDR3 amino acids: CASSSGTSGSINEQFF. The CDR3 DNA reads TGTGCCAGCAGCTCCGGGACTAGCGGGAGTATAAATGAGCAGTTCTTC.

The chain links TRBV10-1 to TRBJ1-1; D not certain. The V gene's germline CDR1 is WNHNN and CDR2 SYGVQD (reference sequence). The V end lost 5 bases, the J end lost 5 bases, and 12 bases lay between the germline ends. The CDR3 has 13 residues. CDR3 bases: TGCGCCAGCAGTCCGATTGGGAGGACTGAAGCTTTCTTT. Translation gives CASSPIGRTEAFF.

The gene calls are TRBV19 and TRBJ2-3, with TRBD2 identical over 8 bases. Germline values: CDR1 LNHDA, CDR2 SQIVND (reference sequence). V gave up 5 bases and J gave up 4 bases; unmatched junction bases: 14. The CDR3 runs 17 residues. The CDR3 DNA follows: TGTGCCAGTAGTCTCCTTAGGGGCGGGAGGTTGTCAGATACGCAGTATTTT. Its translation: CASSLLRGGRLSDTQYF. Combining the CDR3 with reference TRBV19 and TRBJ2-3 gives the whole variable domain DGGITQSPKYLFRKEGQNVTLSCEQNLNHDAMYWYRQDPGQGLRLIYYSQIVNDFQKGDIAEGYSVSREKKESFPLTVTSAQKNPTAFYLCASSLLRGGRLSDTQYFGPGTRLTVL.

The gene calls are TRBV4-1 and TRBJ2-5, with 12 bases aligning to TRBD2. Germline assignment: CDR1 MGHRA and CDR2 YSYEKL. J gave up 5 bases and V 4 bases, and 17 bases lay outside the gene matches. The CDR3 is 19 amino acids. The CDR3: CASSRLEGASGRAGETQYF. The CDR3 nucleotides read TGCGCCAGCAGCCGATTGGAAGGGGCTAGCGGGAGGGCCGGTGAGACCCAGTACTTC.

The chain uses TRBV5-6 and TRBJ2-6; maybe TRBD1 (6 bases). The CDR3 has 15 residues. In germline, CDR1 is SGHDT, CDR2 YYEEEE. V was trimmed by 2 bases and J by 2 bases, leaving 8 bases between them. The CDR3 coding sequence is TGTGCCAGCAGCTTACAGGGACCTGGGGCCAACGTCCTGACTTTC. Its translation is CASSLQGPGANVLTF.

The CDR3 is CASSLGQGVNSPLHF. The CDR3 DNA follows: TGTGCCAGCAGTTTAGGACAGGGCGTCAATTCACCCCTCCACTTT. This chain uses TRBV27 with TRBJ1-6; TRBD1 matches 8 bases. Germline assignment: CDR1 MNHEY and CDR2 SMNVEV (reference sequence). Trimming removed 2 bases from V and 7 bases from J; junction bases left unmatched: 4. The length of the CDR3 is 15 residues.

CDR3 nucleotide sequence: TGTGCCAGCAGCATAACCCGGACTAGCGGGAGATGGGATGAGCAGTTCTTC. Translated, it gives CASSITRTSGRWDEQFF. This rearrangement joins TRBV5-4 to TRBJ2-1; the match to TRBD2 covers 13 bases. CDR3 size: 17 residues. V was clipped by 4 bases and J by 8 bases; unmatched bases: 12. CDR1 and CDR2 (germline): SGHNT, YYREEE (reference sequence). The variable domain in full, completed from reference TRBV5-4 and TRBJ2-1, reads ETGVTQSPTHLIKTRGQQVTLRCSSQSGHNTVSWYQQALGQGPQFIFQYYREEENGRGNFPPRFSGLQFPNYSSELNVNALELDDSALYLCASSITRTSGRWDEQFFGPGTRLTVL.

The chain is built from TRBV19 and TRBJ1-5; 9 bases map to TRBD1. V shed 9 bases, J shed 5 bases, and the junction held 5 bases outside the gene matches. The CDR3 totals 13 residues. The germline V gene has CDR1 LNHDA and CDR2 SQIVND (reference sequence). CDR3 sequence (DNA): TGTGCCAGCTCCGGGACAGGGCATCAGCCCCAGCATTTT. Encoded protein: CASSGTGHQPQHF.

This chain's CDR3 is CASSLLTGYGYTF. The CDR3 region has the DNA TGTGCCAGCAGCCTCTTGACAGGGTATGGCTACACCTTC. The chain has TRBV7-9 and TRBJ1-2; 7 positions agree with TRBD1. Looked up from germline, CDR1 is SEHNR and CDR2 is FQNEAQ (reference sequence). The CDR3 contains 13 residues. Unmatched junction bases numbered 5, after V lost 5 bases and J lost 5 bases.

This CDR3 reads CASSDTGTGGANVLTF. The CDR3 nucleotides are TGTGCCAGCAGCGATACCGGGACAGGGGGGGCCAACGTCCTGACTTTC. The V call is TRBV9, the J call TRBJ2-6; 9 nucleotides agree with TRBD1. The ends lost 3 bases at V and 4 bases at J; junction bases unmatched: 5. Germline CDR1 SGDLS, CDR2 YYNGEE. There are 16 residues in the CDR3.

The gene calls are TRBV5-1 and TRBJ1-1; TRBD1 aligns across 10 bases. From germline, CDR1 is SGHRS and CDR2 YFSETQ. The CDR3 contains 16 residues. J was trimmed by 5 bases and V by 0 bases; bases with no gene match: 7. CDR3 sequence reads: CASSLAVGTGETEAFF. In DNA form, the CDR3 reads TGCGCCAGCAGCTTGGCCGTCGGGACAGGGGAGACTGAAGCTTTCTTT.

V and J are TRBV18 and TRBJ2-7; 9 bases match TRBD1. Germline CDR1 is KGHSH and CDR2 is LQKENI. The CDR3 is 14 residues long. V lost 8 bases, J lost 2 bases, and 7 bases stayed unmatched. As DNA, the CDR3 is TGTGCCAGCCGGGGGACAGGGACTACCTACGAGCAGTACTTC. It encodes CASRGTGTTYEQYF.

V and J are TRBV29-1 and TRBJ2-1; 10 bases align to TRBD2. There are 16 residues in the CDR3. V gave up 4 bases and J gave up 4 bases; unmatched junction bases: 10. Germline V gene lookup returns CDR1 SQVTM and CDR2 ANQGSEA. DNA for the CDR3: TGCAGCGTTGCTAGCGGGAGAAGTCTTAGATACAATGAGCAGTTCTTC. Amino acids: CSVASGRSLRYNEQFF.

The chain has TRBV18 and TRBJ2-1; D possibly corresponds to TRBD2 (6 bases). V was pared by 3 bases and J by 15 bases, with 15 bases between. The CDR3 length is 12 residues. Germline assignment: CDR1 KGHSH and CDR2 LQKENI. CDR3 sequence (DNA): TGTGCCAGCTCACCTCTGGCGGGACTCCTGTTCTTC. Its protein is CASSPLAGLLFF.

This chain joins TRBV27 and TRBJ2-1; 10 bases match TRBD2. The junction had 8 bases not matched to a gene; V was cut back by 3 bases and J by 9 bases. This CDR3 spans 15 amino acids. Germline V lookup: CDR1 MNHEY, CDR2 SMNVEV (reference sequence). The CDR3 here is CASSLTAGGRSEQFF. The CDR3 DNA follows: TGTGCCAGCAGTTTGACAGCGGGAGGGCGAAGTGAGCAGTTCTTC.

The chain uses TRBV6-1 and TRBJ2-3; TRBD2 matches 9 bases. The CDR3 contains 18 residues. Germline loops: CDR1 MNHNS, CDR2 SASEGT. V lost 0 bases to trimming and J lost 6 bases; unmatched junction nucleotides: 13. CDR3 sequence: CASSEAPGGRAFLDTQYF. CDR3 nucleotide sequence: TGTGCCAGCAGTGAAGCGCCTGGCGGGAGGGCCTTTCTCGATACGCAGTATTTT.